Listed below are T cell receptor beta chains from one sample, sequenced in a study of T cells in Graves' hyperthyroidism and ophthalmopathy. TCRdb reanalysed the multiplex PCR reads using MiXCR and keeps one entry per CDR3 protein. This table holds around 600,000 distinct CDR3 sequences, 45% found once. Source material: peripheral blood or thyroid tissue (not recorded which). These receptors were collected from an adult man with Graves' disease, either hyperthyroidism or ophthalmopathy (not recorded which). Both conserved end residues are part of each CDR3. The order of the fields is clone size, CDR3 length, D gene, V gene, J gene, CDR3 DNA, CDR3 protein. The D gene is left open where the match is weak. Only part of the rows carry a size: once, few, many, or a class if the clone is expanded.

clone_size: few
cdr3_length: 14
d_call: NA
v_call: TRBV7-9
j_call: TRBJ2-5
cdr3_nt: TGTGCCAGCAGCTTGAGGTCAGGGCAAGAGACCCAGTACTTC
cdr3_aa: CASSLRSGQETQYF

clone_size: NA
cdr3_length: 17
d_call: TRBD1
v_call: TRBV19
j_call: TRBJ1-5
cdr3_nt: TGTGCCAGTAGTATGGTGACAGGGGGCATTAGCAATCAGCCCCAGCATTTT
cdr3_aa: CASSMVTGGISNQPQHF

clone_size: many
cdr3_length: 15
d_call: NA
v_call: TRBV7-9
j_call: TRBJ2-7
cdr3_nt: TGTGCCAGCAGCCGGGACACGACACCGGGCTACGAGCAGTACTTC
cdr3_aa: CASSRDTTPGYEQYF

clone_size: many
cdr3_length: 13
d_call: NA
v_call: TRBV29-1
j_call: TRBJ1-2
cdr3_nt: TGCAGCGTTGAAGATCGGGGGGCCTATGGCTACACCTTC
cdr3_aa: CSVEDRGAYGYTF

clone_size: few
cdr3_length: 16
d_call: NA
v_call: TRBV14
j_call: TRBJ1-2
cdr3_nt: TGTGCCAGCAGCCAAGATATGACAGGCACCTACTATGGCTACACCTTC
cdr3_aa: CASSQDMTGTYYGYTF

clone_size: NA
cdr3_length: 15
d_call: TRBD1
v_call: TRBV25-1
j_call: TRBJ1-2
cdr3_nt: TGTGCCAGCAGTGTATCCCGGGACAGCAACTATGGCTACACCTTC
cdr3_aa: CASSVSRDSNYGYTF

clone_size: few
cdr3_length: 19
d_call: NA
v_call: TRBV7-4
j_call: TRBJ1-2
cdr3_nt: TGTGCCAGCAGCGTAGACATCGGATGGGTGGGGCAGGCGTTCTATGGCTACACCTTC
cdr3_aa: CASSVDIGWVGQAFYGYTF

clone_size: NA
cdr3_length: 16
d_call: TRBD1
v_call: TRBV10-3
j_call: TRBJ2-7
cdr3_nt: TGTGCCATCAGCAGTTCCGGGACAGGGGGCTCCTACGAGCAGTACTTC
cdr3_aa: CAISSSGTGGSYEQYF

clone_size: many
cdr3_length: 11
d_call: NA
v_call: TRBV6-5
j_call: TRBJ2-5
cdr3_nt: TGTGCCACAAAATCGGGGGAGACCCAGTACTTC
cdr3_aa: CATKSGETQYF

clone_size: few
cdr3_length: 14
d_call: TRBD1
v_call: TRBV2
j_call: TRBJ1-5
cdr3_nt: TGTGCCAGCAGTTCCACAGGGGGCTTTCAGCCCCAGCATTTT
cdr3_aa: CASSSTGGFQPQHF

clone_size: many
cdr3_length: 13
d_call: NA
v_call: TRBV2
j_call: TRBJ1-6
cdr3_nt: TGTGCCAGCAGTGACGGGAGATATTCACCCCTCCACTTT
cdr3_aa: CASSDGRYSPLHF

clone_size: many
cdr3_length: 16
d_call: NA
v_call: TRBV2
j_call: TRBJ1-5
cdr3_nt: TGTGCCAGCAGTGAGGGTTTCAGGGATGGCAATCAGCCCCAGCATTTT
cdr3_aa: CASSEGFRDGNQPQHF

clone_size: NA
cdr3_length: 15
d_call: TRBD2
v_call: TRBV5-5
j_call: TRBJ2-5
cdr3_nt: TGTGCCAGCAGCCTACTAGCGGGGGTGAAAGAGACCCAGTACTTC
cdr3_aa: CASSLLAGVKETQYF

clone_size: once
cdr3_length: 12
d_call: TRBD1
v_call: TRBV25-1
j_call: TRBJ1-2
cdr3_nt: TGTGCCCAGGACAGGGGGGACTATGGCTACACCTTC
cdr3_aa: CAQDRGDYGYTF

clone_size: once
cdr3_length: 19
d_call: NA
v_call: TRBV7-3
j_call: TRBJ1-5
cdr3_nt: TGTGCCAGCAGCGGACCGCCGGGACGGCCGATATATAGCAATCAGCCCCAGCATTTT
cdr3_aa: CASSGPPGRPIYSNQPQHF

clone_size: once
cdr3_length: 16
d_call: NA
v_call: TRBV20-1
j_call: TRBJ2-6
cdr3_nt: TGCAGTGCTAGGGAGCGCTCAGGGTCTGGGGCCAACGTCCTGACTTTC
cdr3_aa: CSARERSGSGANVLTF

clone_size: once
cdr3_length: 13
d_call: NA
v_call: TRBV6-1
j_call: TRBJ2-7
cdr3_nt: TGTGCCAGCAGCGACAGCCAAACCTACGAGCAGTACTTC
cdr3_aa: CASSDSQTYEQYF

clone_size: NA
cdr3_length: 14
d_call: NA
v_call: TRBV29-1
j_call: TRBJ1-2
cdr3_nt: TGCAGCGATGACGGGGGGGCGCAGAGCTCTGGCTACACCTTC
cdr3_aa: CSDDGGAQSSGYTF

clone_size: many
cdr3_length: 10
d_call: NA
v_call: TRBV29-1
j_call: TRBJ1-2
cdr3_nt: TGCAGCGTTAAGGGAAATGGCTACACCTTC
cdr3_aa: CSVKGNGYTF

clone_size: few
cdr3_length: 15
d_call: TRBD1
v_call: TRBV20-1
j_call: TRBJ1-5
cdr3_nt: TGCAGTGCTAGAGAACTAGGACAGGAGAATCAGCCCCAGCATTTT
cdr3_aa: CSARELGQENQPQHF

clone_size: many
cdr3_length: 13
d_call: NA
v_call: TRBV5-1
j_call: TRBJ1-2
cdr3_nt: TGCGCCAGCAGCTTGGCCGACCATTTCGGCTACACCTTC
cdr3_aa: CASSLADHFGYTF

clone_size: NA
cdr3_length: 17
d_call: NA
v_call: TRBV7-9
j_call: TRBJ2-5
cdr3_nt: TGTGCCAGCAGCCCAGCTTGGGCAGGAGGCCTTCAAGAGACCCAGTACTTC
cdr3_aa: CASSPAWAGGLQETQYF

clone_size: NA
cdr3_length: 15
d_call: TRBD1
v_call: TRBV19
j_call: TRBJ1-1
cdr3_nt: TGTGCCAGTAGTCCTCCTGGGACAGGGGACACTGAAGCTTTCTTT
cdr3_aa: CASSPPGTGDTEAFF

clone_size: NA
cdr3_length: 11
d_call: NA
v_call: TRBV11-2
j_call: TRBJ1-6
cdr3_nt: TGTGCCAGCAGCTTAGTCTCACCCCTCCACTTT
cdr3_aa: CASSLVSPLHF

clone_size: NA
cdr3_length: 16
d_call: NA
v_call: TRBV4-2
j_call: TRBJ1-4
cdr3_nt: TGTGCCAGCAGCCAAGATCTTGAAGAAGCTAATGAAAAACTGTTTTTT
cdr3_aa: CASSQDLEEANEKLFF

clone_size: NA
cdr3_length: 15
d_call: NA
v_call: TRBV12-3/TRBV12-4
j_call: TRBJ1-1
cdr3_nt: TGTGCCAGCAGTTCCAAGGCCCCATGGGAGACTGAAGCTTTCTTT
cdr3_aa: CASSSKAPWETEAFF

clone_size: many
cdr3_length: 13
d_call: TRBD2
v_call: TRBV7-2
j_call: TRBJ2-5
cdr3_nt: TGTGCCAGCAGCCCCGGGGGGCAAGAGACCCAGTACTTC
cdr3_aa: CASSPGGQETQYF

clone_size: NA
cdr3_length: 18
d_call: TRBD1
v_call: TRBV5-7
j_call: TRBJ1-1
cdr3_nt: TGTGCCAGCATTGGACAGGGGTTATCGGGCAGGCCGAACACTGAAGCTTTCTTT
cdr3_aa: CASIGQGLSGRPNTEAFF

clone_size: NA
cdr3_length: 13
d_call: NA
v_call: TRBV7-9
j_call: TRBJ2-6
cdr3_nt: TGTGCCATCCGTCCCTCTGGGGCCAACGTCCTGACTTTC
cdr3_aa: CAIRPSGANVLTF

clone_size: NA
cdr3_length: 17
d_call: TRBD2
v_call: TRBV5-6
j_call: TRBJ2-2
cdr3_nt: TGTGCCAGCAGCTGGAGGACTAGCGGGAGGAACACCGGGGAGCTGTTTTTT
cdr3_aa: CASSWRTSGRNTGELFF

clone_size: NA
cdr3_length: 13
d_call: NA
v_call: TRBV7-9
j_call: TRBJ1-2
cdr3_nt: TGTGCCAGCAGCTTAGCCTCAGGGCTTGGAAACACCTTC
cdr3_aa: CASSLASGLGNTF

clone_size: NA
cdr3_length: 14
d_call: TRBD1
v_call: TRBV6-5
j_call: TRBJ1-4
cdr3_nt: TGTGCCAGCAGTACACAGGGGGCAAGTGAAAAACTGTTTTTT
cdr3_aa: CASSTQGASEKLFF

clone_size: NA
cdr3_length: 16
d_call: NA
v_call: TRBV2
j_call: TRBJ1-4
cdr3_nt: TGTGCCAGCAGTGGAATTAGGGGTCCCGGTAATGAAAAACTGTTTTTT
cdr3_aa: CASSGIRGPGNEKLFF

clone_size: NA
cdr3_length: 14
d_call: TRBD1
v_call: TRBV2
j_call: TRBJ2-7
cdr3_nt: TGTGCCAGCAGTCGGATCCCGGGACAGGAAACTCCGTACTTC
cdr3_aa: CASSRIPGQETPYF

clone_size: many
cdr3_length: 15
d_call: TRBD1
v_call: TRBV24-1
j_call: TRBJ2-7
cdr3_nt: TGTGCCACCAGTGACCGGGGACAGCTTGCCTACGAGCAGTACTTC
cdr3_aa: CATSDRGQLAYEQYF

clone_size: NA
cdr3_length: 13
d_call: TRBD1
v_call: TRBV10-3
j_call: TRBJ2-5
cdr3_nt: TGTGCCAGCAGGACAGGGAACCAAGAGACCCAGTACTTC
cdr3_aa: CASRTGNQETQYF

clone_size: NA
cdr3_length: 17
d_call: TRBD1
v_call: TRBV7-8
j_call: TRBJ2-7
cdr3_nt: TGTGCCAGCAGCTTAGACCGTCGGGACAGGGGGGACTACGAGCAGTACTTC
cdr3_aa: CASSLDRRDRGDYEQYF

clone_size: NA
cdr3_length: 16
d_call: TRBD1
v_call: TRBV20-1
j_call: TRBJ1-2
cdr3_nt: TGCAGTGCCCTGGAAAGACAGGGCCTGGTGCATTTTGGCTACACCTTC
cdr3_aa: CSALERQGLVHFGYTF

clone_size: few
cdr3_length: 15
d_call: NA
v_call: TRBV9
j_call: TRBJ1-2
cdr3_nt: TGTGCCAGCAGCGAGGGCGGAGGGGGGGCGTACGGCTACACCTTC
cdr3_aa: CASSEGGGGAYGYTF

clone_size: NA
cdr3_length: 14
d_call: TRBD2
v_call: TRBV29-1
j_call: TRBJ2-7
cdr3_nt: TGCAGCGTTCCCTCAGGGACTATCGGGGGCGAGCAGTACTTC
cdr3_aa: CSVPSGTIGGEQYF

clone_size: NA
cdr3_length: 15
d_call: NA
v_call: TRBV5-1
j_call: TRBJ1-4
cdr3_nt: TGCGCCAGCAGCTTGGACGTGGGGGCTGGTGAAAAACTGTTTTTT
cdr3_aa: CASSLDVGAGEKLFF